This T cell receptor (beta chain) was identified in a study of T cells in tumors after PD-1 blockade. Profiling relied on immunoSEQ multiplex PCR, and the TCRdb table lists in-frame clones only, not all of them. The table records some 8,200 clones, roughly 57% of them present only once. V lost 4 bases to trimming and J lost 0 bases, with 16 bases between them. This CDR3 region has 16 residues. Germline V CDR1 and CDR2: SGHKS, YYEKEE (reference sequence). Documented time point: second of two post-therapy site-matched biopsies about 2 months apart. This clone turned up a few times. The specimen comprised tumor tissue, sampled after anti-PD-1 treatment. V is TRBV5-5 and J is TRBJ1-2; the D gene is possibly TRBD1 (5 bases). This TCR came from a human donor with basal cell carcinoma. As DNA, the CDR3 is TGTGCCAGCAGCCTGGGACGGATAGGAGCTAACTATGGCTACACCTTC. Its translation: CASSLGRIGANYGYTF.